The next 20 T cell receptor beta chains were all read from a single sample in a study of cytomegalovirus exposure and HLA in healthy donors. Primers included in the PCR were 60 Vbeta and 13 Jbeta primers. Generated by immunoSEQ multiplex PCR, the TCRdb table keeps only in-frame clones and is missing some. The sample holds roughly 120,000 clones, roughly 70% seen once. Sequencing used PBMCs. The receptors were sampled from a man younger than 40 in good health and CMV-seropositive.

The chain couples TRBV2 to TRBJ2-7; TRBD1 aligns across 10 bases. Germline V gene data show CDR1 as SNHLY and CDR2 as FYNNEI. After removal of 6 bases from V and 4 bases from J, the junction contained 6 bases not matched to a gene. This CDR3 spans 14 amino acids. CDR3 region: CASRPGTGEYEQYF. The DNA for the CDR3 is TGTGCCAGCAGGCCCGGGACAGGGGAATACGAGCAGTACTTC.

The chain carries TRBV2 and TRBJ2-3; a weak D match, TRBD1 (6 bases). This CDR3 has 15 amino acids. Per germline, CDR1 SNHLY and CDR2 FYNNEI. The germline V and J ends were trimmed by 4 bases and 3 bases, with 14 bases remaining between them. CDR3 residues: CASSVGGGGTDTQYF. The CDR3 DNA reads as TGTGCCAGCAGTGTTGGGGGCGGCGGTACAGATACGCAGTATTTT.

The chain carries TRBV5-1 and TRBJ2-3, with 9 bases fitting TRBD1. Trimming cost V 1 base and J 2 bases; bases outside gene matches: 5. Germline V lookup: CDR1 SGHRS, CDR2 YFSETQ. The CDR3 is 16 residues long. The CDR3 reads CASSLIGDRATDTQYF. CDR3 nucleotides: TGCGCCAGCAGCTTGATTGGGGACAGGGCCACAGATACGCAGTATTTT.

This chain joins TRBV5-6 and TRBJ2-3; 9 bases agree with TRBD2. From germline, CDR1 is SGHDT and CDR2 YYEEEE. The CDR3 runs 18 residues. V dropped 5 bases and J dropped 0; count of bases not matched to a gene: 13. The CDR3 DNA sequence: TGTGCCAGCAGTCTAGCGGGGATCCGGCACATAAGCACAGATACGCAGTATTTT. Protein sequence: CASSLAGIRHISTDTQYF. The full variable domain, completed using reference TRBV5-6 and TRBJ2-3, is DAGVTQSPTHLIKTRGQQVTLRCSPKSGHDTVSWYQQALGQGPQFIFQYYEEEERQRGNFPDRFSGHQFPNYSSELNVNALLLGDSALYLCASSLAGIRHISTDTQYFGPGTRLTVL.

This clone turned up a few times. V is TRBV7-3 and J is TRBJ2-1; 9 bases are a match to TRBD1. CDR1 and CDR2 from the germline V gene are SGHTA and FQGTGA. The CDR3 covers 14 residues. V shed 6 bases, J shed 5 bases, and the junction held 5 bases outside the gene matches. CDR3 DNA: TGTGCCAGCAGGGAGACAGGGGGGGACAATGAGCAGTTCTTC. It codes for CASRETGGDNEQFF. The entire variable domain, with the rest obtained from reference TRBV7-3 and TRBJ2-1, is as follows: GAGVSQTPSNKVTEKGKYVELRCDPISGHTALYWYRQSLGQGPEFLIYFQGTGAADDSGLPNDRFFAVRPEGSVSTLKIQRTERGDSAVYLCASRETGGDNEQFFGPGTRLTVL.

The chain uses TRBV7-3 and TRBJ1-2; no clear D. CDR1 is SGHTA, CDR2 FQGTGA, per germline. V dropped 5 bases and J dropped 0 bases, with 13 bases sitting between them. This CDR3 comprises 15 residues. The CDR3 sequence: CASSPWSGSNYGYTF. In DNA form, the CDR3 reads TGTGCCAGCAGCCCTTGGTCGGGGTCTAACTATGGCTACACCTTC.

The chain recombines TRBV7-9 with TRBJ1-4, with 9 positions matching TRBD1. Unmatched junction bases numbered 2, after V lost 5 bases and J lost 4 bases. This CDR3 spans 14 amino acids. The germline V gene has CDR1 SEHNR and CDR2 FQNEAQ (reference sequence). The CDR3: CASSPTGGNEKLFF. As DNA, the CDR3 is TGTGCCAGCAGCCCGACAGGGGGTAATGAAAAACTGTTTTTT.

CDR3 sequence reads: CASSLNNSPLHF. CDR3 nucleotides: TGTGCCAGCAGCCTTAATAATTCACCCCTCCACTTT. The V gene is TRBV11-2, the J gene TRBJ1-6; D unclear. CDR1 SGHAT and CDR2 FQNNGV come from the germline V gene. V dropped 5 bases and J dropped 5 bases, with 4 bases sitting between them. CDR3 length equals 12 residues.

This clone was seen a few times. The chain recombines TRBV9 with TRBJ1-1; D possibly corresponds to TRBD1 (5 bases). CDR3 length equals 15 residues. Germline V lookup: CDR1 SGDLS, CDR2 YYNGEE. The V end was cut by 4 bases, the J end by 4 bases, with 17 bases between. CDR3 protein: CASSFTMTVGTEAFF. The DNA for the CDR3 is TGTGCCAGCAGCTTTACCATGACAGTAGGCACTGAAGCTTTCTTT. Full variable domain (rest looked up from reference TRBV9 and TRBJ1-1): DSGVTQTPKHLITATGQRVTLRCSPRSGDLSVYWYQQSLDQGLQFLIQYYNGEERAKGNILERFSAQQFPDLHSELNLSSLELGDSALYFCASSFTMTVGTEAFFGQGTRLTVV.

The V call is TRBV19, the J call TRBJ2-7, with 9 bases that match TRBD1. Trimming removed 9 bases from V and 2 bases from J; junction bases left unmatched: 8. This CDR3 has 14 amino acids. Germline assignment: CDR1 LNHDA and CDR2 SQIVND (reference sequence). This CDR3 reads CASGPGTGPYEQYF. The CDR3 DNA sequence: TGTGCCAGCGGTCCCGGGACAGGGCCCTACGAGCAGTACTTC.

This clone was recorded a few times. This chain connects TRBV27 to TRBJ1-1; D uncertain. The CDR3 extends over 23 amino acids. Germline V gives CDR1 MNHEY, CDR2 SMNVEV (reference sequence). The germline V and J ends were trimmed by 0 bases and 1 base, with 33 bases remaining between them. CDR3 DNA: TGTGCCAGCAGTTTATCCCTAAACTTTGGCGGGCGGGTGTTGCCAAGGGAGAACACTGAAGCTTTCTTT. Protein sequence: CASSLSLNFGGRVLPRENTEAFF.

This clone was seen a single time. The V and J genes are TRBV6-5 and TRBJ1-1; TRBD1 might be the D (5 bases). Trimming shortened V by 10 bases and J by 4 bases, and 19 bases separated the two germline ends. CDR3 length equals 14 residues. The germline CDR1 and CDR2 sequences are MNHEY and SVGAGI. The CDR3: CATGPTGGTTEAFF. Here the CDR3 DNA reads TGTGCCACCGGGCCTACGGGAGGGACCACTGAAGCTTTCTTT.

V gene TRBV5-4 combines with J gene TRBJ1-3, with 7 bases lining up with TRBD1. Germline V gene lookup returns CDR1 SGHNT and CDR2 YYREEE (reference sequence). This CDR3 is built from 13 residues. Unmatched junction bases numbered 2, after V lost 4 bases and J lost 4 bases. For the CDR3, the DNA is TGTGCCAGCAGCCTGACAGGGGGAAACACCATATATTTT. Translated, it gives CASSLTGGNTIYF.

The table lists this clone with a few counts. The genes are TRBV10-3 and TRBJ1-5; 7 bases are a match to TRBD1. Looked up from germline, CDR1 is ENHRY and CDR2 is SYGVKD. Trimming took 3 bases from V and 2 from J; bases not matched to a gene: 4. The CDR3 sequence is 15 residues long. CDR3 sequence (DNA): TGTGCCATCAGTGAAGAGGGGGCAGGCAATCAGCCCCAGCATTTT. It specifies CAISEEGAGNQPQHF.

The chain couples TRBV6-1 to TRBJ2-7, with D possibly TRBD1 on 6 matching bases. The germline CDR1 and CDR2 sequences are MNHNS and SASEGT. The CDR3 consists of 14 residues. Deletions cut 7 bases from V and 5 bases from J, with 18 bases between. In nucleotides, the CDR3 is TGTGCCAGCACATCCCCGGGACACACGCACGAGCAGTACGTC. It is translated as CASTSPGHTHEQYV.

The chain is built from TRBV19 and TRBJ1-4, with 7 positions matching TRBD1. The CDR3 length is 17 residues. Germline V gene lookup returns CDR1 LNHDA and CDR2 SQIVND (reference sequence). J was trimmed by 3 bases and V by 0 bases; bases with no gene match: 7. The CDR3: CASSIDAQGVANEKLFF. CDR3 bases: TGTGCCAGTAGTATAGATGCCCAGGGGGTAGCTAATGAAAAACTGTTTTTT.

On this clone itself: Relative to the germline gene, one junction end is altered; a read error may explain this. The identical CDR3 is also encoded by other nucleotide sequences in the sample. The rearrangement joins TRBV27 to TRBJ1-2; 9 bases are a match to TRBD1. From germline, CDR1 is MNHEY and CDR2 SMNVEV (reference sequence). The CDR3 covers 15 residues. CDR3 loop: CASSLSGQGFYGYTF. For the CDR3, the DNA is TGTGCCAGCAGCTTATCGGGACAGGGATTCTATGGCTACACCTTC.

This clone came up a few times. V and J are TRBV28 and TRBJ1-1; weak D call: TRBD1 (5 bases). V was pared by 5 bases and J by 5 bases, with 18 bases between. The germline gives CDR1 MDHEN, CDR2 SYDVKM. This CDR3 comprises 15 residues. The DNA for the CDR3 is TGTGCCAGCAGTCCCCCGGGGGAGACGGGGACTGAAGCTTTCTTT. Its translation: CASSPPGETGTEAFF.

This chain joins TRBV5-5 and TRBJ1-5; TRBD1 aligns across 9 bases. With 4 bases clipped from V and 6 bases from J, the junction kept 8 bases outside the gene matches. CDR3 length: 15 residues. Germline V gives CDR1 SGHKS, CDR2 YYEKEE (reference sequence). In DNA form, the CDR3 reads TGTGCCAGCAGCCCAGGGACAGGGTACGGTCAGCCCCAGCATTTT. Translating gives CASSPGTGYGQPQHF.

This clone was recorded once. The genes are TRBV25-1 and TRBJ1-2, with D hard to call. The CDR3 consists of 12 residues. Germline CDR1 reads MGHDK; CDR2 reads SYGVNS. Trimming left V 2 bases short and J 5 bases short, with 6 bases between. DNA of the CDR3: TGTGCCAGCAGTGAAGAGCATTATGGCTACACCTTC. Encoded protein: CASSEEHYGYTF.